The sequence of this T cell receptor (beta chain) was determined in a study of blood T cell repertoires in COVID-19. The length of the CDR3 is 17 residues. The junction had 15 bases not matched to a gene; V was cut back by 5 bases and J by 8 bases. In germline, CDR1 is SGHTA, CDR2 FQGTGA. Some clones are missing from TCRdb's copy, which holds only in-frame ones; the method was immunoSEQ multiplex PCR. The sample yields some 180,000 clones, approximately 82% seen once. This clone was recorded once. The TCR sequence derives from a woman in her sixties or seventies who had recovered from COVID-19. Sequencing was done on a sample of peripheral blood. The V gene is TRBV7-3, the J gene TRBJ2-3; 11 bases fit TRBD2. The CDR3 sequence: CASSPSPRSGRGGTQYF. In nucleotides, the CDR3 is TGTGCCAGCAGCCCCTCCCCCCGTAGCGGGAGGGGCGGTACGCAGTATTTT.